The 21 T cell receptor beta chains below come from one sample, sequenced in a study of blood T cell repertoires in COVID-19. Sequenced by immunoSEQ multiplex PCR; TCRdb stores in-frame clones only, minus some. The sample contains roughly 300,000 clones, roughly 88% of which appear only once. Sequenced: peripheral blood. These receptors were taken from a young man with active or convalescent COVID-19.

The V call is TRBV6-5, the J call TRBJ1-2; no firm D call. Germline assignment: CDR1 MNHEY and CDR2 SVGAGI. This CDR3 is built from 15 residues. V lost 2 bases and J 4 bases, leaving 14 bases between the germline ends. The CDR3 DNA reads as TGTGCCAGCAGTTACGTCGGGGTTACTTTCTATGGCTACACCTTC. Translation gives CASSYVGVTFYGYTF.

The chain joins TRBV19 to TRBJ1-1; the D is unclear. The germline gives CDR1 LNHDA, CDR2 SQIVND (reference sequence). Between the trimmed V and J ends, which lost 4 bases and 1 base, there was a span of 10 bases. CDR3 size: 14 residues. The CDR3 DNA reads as TGTGCCAGTAGTACTTGGGGAGGGAACACTGAAGCTTTCTTT. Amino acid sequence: CASSTWGGNTEAFF.

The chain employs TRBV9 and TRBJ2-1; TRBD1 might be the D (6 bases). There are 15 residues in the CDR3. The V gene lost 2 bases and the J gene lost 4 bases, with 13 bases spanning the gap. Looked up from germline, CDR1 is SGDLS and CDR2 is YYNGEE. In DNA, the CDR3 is TGTGCCAGCAGCGTGGGACAAGGCGTTTACAATGAGCAGTTCTTC. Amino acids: CASSVGQGVYNEQFF.

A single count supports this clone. The CDR3 nucleotides are TGTGCCAGCAGTTTAGCAGAATTCTATGGCTACACCTTC. Residues: CASSLAEFYGYTF. This sequence joins TRBV6-2 or TRBV6-3 and TRBJ1-2; D remains ambiguous. This CDR3 contains 13 residues. V lost 4 bases, J lost 4 bases, and 10 bases lay in between. Germline assignment: CDR1 MNHEY and CDR2 SVGEGT.

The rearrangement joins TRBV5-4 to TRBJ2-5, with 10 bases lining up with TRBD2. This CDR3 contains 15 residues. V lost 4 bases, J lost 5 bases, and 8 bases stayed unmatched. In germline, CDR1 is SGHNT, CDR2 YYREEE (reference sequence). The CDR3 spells CASSRTSGDRETQYF. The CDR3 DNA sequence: TGTGCCAGCAGCAGAACTAGCGGGGATAGGGAGACCCAGTACTTC.

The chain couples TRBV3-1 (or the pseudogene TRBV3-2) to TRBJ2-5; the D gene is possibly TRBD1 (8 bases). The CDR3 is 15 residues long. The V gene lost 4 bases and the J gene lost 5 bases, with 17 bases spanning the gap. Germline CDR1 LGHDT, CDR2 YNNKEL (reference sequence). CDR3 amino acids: CASSPWTGRGETQYF. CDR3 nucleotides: TGTGCCAGCAGCCCCTGGACAGGGAGGGGGGAGACCCAGTACTTC.

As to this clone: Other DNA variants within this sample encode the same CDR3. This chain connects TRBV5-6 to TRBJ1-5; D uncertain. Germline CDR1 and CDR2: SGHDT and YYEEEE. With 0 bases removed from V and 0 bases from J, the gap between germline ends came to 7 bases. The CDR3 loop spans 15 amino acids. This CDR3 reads CASSLGGFSNQPQHF. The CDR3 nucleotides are TGTGCCAGCAGCTTGGGAGGGTTTAGCAATCAGCCCCAGCATTTT.

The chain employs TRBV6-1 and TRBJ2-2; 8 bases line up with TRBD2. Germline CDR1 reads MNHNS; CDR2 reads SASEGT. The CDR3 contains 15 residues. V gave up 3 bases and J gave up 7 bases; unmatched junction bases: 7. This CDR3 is CASSEAGGLVGELFF. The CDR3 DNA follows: TGTGCCAGCAGTGAGGCGGGGGGCCTTGTCGGGGAGCTGTTTTTT.

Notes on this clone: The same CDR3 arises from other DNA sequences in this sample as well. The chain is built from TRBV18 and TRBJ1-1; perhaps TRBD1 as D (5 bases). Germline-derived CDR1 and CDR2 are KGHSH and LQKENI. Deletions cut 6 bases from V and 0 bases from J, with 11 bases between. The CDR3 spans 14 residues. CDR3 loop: CASSPGGMNTEAFF. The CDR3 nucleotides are TGTGCCAGCTCTCCCGGGGGGATGAACACTGAAGCTTTCTTT.

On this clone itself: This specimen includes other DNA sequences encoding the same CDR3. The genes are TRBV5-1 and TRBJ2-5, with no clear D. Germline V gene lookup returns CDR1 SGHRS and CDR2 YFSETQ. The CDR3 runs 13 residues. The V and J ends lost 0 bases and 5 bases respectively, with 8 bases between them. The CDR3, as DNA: TGCGCCAGCAGCTTGGGGTCCGGGGAGACCCAGTACTTC. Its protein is CASSLGSGETQYF.

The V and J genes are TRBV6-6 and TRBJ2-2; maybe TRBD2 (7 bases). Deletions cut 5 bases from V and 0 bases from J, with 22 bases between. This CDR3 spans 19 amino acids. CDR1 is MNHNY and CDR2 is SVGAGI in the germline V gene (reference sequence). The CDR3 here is CASSHRGDWRGTNTGELFF. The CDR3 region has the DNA TGTGCCAGCAGTCACCGGGGGGATTGGAGGGGGACGAACACCGGGGAGCTGTTTTTT.

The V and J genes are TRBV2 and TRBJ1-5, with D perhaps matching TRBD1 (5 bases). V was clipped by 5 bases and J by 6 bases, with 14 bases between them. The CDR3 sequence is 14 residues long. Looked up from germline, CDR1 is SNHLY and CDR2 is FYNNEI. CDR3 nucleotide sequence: TGTGCCAGCAGTATGGGGGGTTGGAGTCAGCCCCAGCATTTT. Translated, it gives CASSMGGWSQPQHF.

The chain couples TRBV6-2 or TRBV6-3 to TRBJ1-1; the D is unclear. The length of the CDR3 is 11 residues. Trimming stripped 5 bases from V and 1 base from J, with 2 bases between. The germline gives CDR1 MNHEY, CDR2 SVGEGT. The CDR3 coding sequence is TGTGCCAGCAGTCGGAACACTGAAGCTTTCTTT. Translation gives CASSRNTEAFF.

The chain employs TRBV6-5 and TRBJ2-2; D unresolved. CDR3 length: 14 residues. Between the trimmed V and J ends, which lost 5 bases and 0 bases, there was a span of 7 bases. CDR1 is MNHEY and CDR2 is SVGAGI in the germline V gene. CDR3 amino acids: CASSRHPNTGELFF. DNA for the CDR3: TGTGCCAGCAGTCGACATCCGAACACCGGGGAGCTGTTTTTT.

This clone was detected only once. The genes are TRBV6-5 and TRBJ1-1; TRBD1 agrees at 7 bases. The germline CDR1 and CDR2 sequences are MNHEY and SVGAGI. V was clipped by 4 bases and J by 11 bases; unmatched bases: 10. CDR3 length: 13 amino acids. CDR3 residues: CASSSIQGRGAFF. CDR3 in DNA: TGTGCCAGCAGTTCAATACAGGGGCGCGGTGCTTTCTTT.

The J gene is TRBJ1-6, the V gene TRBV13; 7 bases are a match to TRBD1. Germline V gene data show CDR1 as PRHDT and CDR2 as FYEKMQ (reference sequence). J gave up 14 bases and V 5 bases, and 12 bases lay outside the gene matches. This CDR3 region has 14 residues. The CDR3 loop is CASSRWDSLGTLHF. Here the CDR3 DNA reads TGTGCCAGCAGCCGGTGGGACAGTTTGGGTACCCTCCACTTT.

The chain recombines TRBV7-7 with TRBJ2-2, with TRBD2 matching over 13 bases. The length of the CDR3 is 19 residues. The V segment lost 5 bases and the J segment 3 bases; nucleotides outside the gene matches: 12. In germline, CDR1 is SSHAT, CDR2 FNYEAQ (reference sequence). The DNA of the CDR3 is TGTGCCAGCAGCACCAACCGCCCGGGACTAGCGGGGTACACCGGGGAGCTGTTTTTT. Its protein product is CASSTNRPGLAGYTGELFF.

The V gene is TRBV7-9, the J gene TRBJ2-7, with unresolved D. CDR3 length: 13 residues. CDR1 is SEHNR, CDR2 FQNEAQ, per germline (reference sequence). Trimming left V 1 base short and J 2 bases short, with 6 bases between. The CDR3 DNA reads TGTGCCAGCAGCTTAGTTGCTACCTACGAGCAGTACTTC. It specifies CASSLVATYEQYF.

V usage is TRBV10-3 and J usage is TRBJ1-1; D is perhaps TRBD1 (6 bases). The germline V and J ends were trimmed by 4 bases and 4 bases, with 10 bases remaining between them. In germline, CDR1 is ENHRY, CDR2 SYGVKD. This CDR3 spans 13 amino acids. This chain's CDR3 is CAISGTGTTEAFF. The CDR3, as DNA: TGTGCCATCAGTGGTACAGGGACCACTGAAGCTTTCTTT.

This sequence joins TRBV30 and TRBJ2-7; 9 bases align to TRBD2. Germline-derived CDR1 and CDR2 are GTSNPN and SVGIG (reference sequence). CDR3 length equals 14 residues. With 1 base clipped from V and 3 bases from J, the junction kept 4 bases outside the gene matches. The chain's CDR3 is CAWSGSGGLYEQYF. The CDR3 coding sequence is TGTGCCTGGAGTGGTAGCGGGGGACTCTACGAGCAGTACTTC.

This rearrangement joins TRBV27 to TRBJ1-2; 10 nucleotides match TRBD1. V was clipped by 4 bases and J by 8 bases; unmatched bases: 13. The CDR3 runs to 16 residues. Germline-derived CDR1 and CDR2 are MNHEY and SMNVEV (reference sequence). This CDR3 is CASSSGTGDGNWGYTF. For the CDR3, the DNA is TGTGCCAGCAGTTCCGGGACAGGGGATGGGAACTGGGGCTACACCTTC.